The 10 T cell receptor beta chains given below trace back to one sample, sequenced in a study of T cells in Graves' hyperthyroidism and ophthalmopathy. RNA transcripts were the template for amplifying TCR beta CDR3 regions. Initially, a first-round RT-PCR of the TCR CDR3 employed the HTBI primer set. Each CDR3 protein gets one entry after TCRdb re-called the multiplex PCR reads with MiXCR. The repertoire holds some 500,000 distinct CDR3 sequences, with roughly a sixth as singletons. Input material: blood. The receptors were gathered from a woman in her twenties or thirties with Graves' ophthalmopathy.

This clonotype was found many times. The rearrangement links TRBV30 to TRBJ2-3; D may match TRBD1 or TRBD2 (6 bases each). This CDR3 is built from 15 residues. Trimming shortened V by 2 bases and J by 4 bases, and 16 bases separated the two germline ends. The germline V gene encodes CDR1 GTSNPN and CDR2 SVGIG (reference sequence). The CDR3 DNA sequence: TGTGCCTGGAGTCTTCCCCACAGGGAGGCAGATACGCAGTATTTT. It codes for CAWSLPHREADTQYF.

This chain connects TRBV19 to TRBJ2-5; TRBD2 matches at 8 bases. Germline V gene lookup returns CDR1 LNHDA and CDR2 SQIVND (reference sequence). V was clipped by 7 bases and J by 5 bases; unmatched bases: 6. The CDR3 has 13 amino acids. The CDR3 DNA follows: TGTGCCAGTACCGCGGGGGGTTGGGAGACCCAGTACTTC. It specifies CASTAGGWETQYF.

V gene TRBV6-4 combines with J gene TRBJ2-2, with D perhaps TRBD2 (6 bases). The ends were cut back, 6 bases at V and 3 bases at J, with 11 bases in the middle. Germline CDR1 MRHNA, CDR2 SNTAGT. This CDR3 contains 14 residues. The CDR3 loop is CASREGTDTGELFF. DNA of the CDR3: TGTGCCAGCAGAGAAGGGACTGACACCGGGGAGCTGTTTTTT.

This clonotype showed up just a few times. The chain combines TRBV5-4 with TRBJ2-7; the match to TRBD2 covers 14 bases. Germline trimming cut 3 bases from V and 6 bases from J; bases unmatched to any gene: 8. CDR1 SGHNT and CDR2 YYREEE come from the germline V gene (reference sequence). The CDR3 is 16 residues long. CDR3 sequence reads: CASSSGLAGAWGEQYF. The CDR3 DNA sequence: TGTGCCAGCAGCTCGGGACTAGCGGGAGCTTGGGGCGAGCAGTACTTC.

This clonotype turned up a few times. The chain combines TRBV5-5 with TRBJ2-1; D may be TRBD1 or TRBD2 (5 bases each). In germline, CDR1 is SGHKS, CDR2 YYEKEE (reference sequence). The CDR3 runs to 15 residues. V shed 4 bases and J shed 0 bases, with 11 bases lying between them. In DNA, the CDR3 is TGTGCCAGCAGCCATGGGACGCTCTCCTACAATGAGCAGTTCTTC. This translates into CASSHGTLSYNEQFF.

The sample holds many counts of this clonotype. The V gene is TRBV13, the J gene TRBJ2-7, with 7 bases lining up with TRBD2. The V segment lost 3 bases and the J segment 0 bases; nucleotides outside the gene matches: 14. CDR3 length: 18 residues. CDR1 PRHDT and CDR2 FYEKMQ come from the germline V gene (reference sequence). This CDR3 is CASSLIGTSSGVSYEQYF. The CDR3 DNA is TGTGCCAGCAGCTTGATTGGTACTTCTAGCGGAGTCTCCTACGAGCAGTACTTC.

This clonotype appeared many times. V is TRBV7-9 and J is TRBJ2-1; D remains ambiguous. The CDR3 covers 13 residues. Between the trimmed V and J ends, which lost 8 bases and 0 bases, there was a span of 8 bases. Germline assignment: CDR1 SEHNR and CDR2 FQNEAQ (reference sequence). In DNA, the CDR3 is TGTGCCAGCGCTGAGAGCTCCTACAATGAGCAGTTCTTC. It is translated as CASAESSYNEQFF.

This clonotype was seen many times. J is TRBJ2-2 and V is TRBV7-2, with D uncertain. Germline-derived CDR1 and CDR2 are SGHTA and FQGNSA. The CDR3 sequence is 13 residues long. Trimming took 10 bases from V and 6 from J, leaving 15 bases between them. The CDR3 DNA reads as TGTGCCACCCAGCTCGTCGGTTCCGGGGAGCTGTTTTTT. Its translation: CATQLVGSGELFF.

J is TRBJ2-1 and V is TRBV4-3; 15 bases are a match to TRBD2. The CDR3 is 17 amino acids. Germline values: CDR1 LGHNA, CDR2 YSLEER. V dropped 4 bases and J dropped 8; count of bases not matched to a gene: 9. CDR3 loop: CASSPWTSGGGLDEQFF. CDR3 in DNA: TGCGCCAGCAGCCCCTGGACTAGCGGGGGGGGATTGGATGAGCAGTTCTTC.

The rearrangement uses TRBV20-1 and TRBJ2-7; possible D gene TRBD1, 6 bases. Germline V gene sequence: CDR1 DFQATT, CDR2 SNEGSKA (reference sequence). V was clipped by 4 bases and J by 2 bases, with 15 bases between them. This CDR3 comprises 14 residues. The CDR3 nucleotides are TGCAGTGCTAAAGGGCAGGGGAATCCCTACGAGCAGTACTTC. This sequence encodes CSAKGQGNPYEQYF.